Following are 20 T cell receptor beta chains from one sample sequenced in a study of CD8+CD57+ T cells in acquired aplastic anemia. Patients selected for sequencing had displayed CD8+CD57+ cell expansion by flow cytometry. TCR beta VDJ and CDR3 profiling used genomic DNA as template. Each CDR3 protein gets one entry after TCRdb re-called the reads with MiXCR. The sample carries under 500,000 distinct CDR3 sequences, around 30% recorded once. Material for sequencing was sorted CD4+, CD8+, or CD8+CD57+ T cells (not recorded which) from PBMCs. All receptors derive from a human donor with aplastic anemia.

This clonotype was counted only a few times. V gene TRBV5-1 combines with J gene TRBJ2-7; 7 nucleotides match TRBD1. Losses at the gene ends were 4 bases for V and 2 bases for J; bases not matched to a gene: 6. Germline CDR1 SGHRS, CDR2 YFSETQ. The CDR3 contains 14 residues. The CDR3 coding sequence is TGCGCCAGCAGCGGGTACAGGGGTCCCTACGAGCAGTACTTC. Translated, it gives CASSGYRGPYEQYF.

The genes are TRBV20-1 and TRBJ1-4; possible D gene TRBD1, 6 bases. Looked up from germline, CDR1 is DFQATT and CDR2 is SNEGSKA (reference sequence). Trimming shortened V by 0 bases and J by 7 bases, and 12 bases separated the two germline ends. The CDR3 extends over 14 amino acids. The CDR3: CSARDARGGEKLFF. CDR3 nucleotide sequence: TGCAGTGCTAGAGATGCAAGGGGGGGTGAAAAACTGTTTTTT.

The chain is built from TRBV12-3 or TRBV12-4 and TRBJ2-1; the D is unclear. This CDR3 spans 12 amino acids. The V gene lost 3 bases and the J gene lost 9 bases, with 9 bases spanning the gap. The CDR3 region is CASSLGLFEQFF. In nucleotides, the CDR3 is TGTGCCAGCAGTTTGGGTTTGTTTGAGCAGTTCTTC.

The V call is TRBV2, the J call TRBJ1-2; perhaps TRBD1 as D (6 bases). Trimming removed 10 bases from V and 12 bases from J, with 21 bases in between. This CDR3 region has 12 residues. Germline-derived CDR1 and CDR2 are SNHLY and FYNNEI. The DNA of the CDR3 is TGTGCCAACTCGGACAGAAACTCTGGAAACACCTTC. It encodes CANSDRNSGNTF.

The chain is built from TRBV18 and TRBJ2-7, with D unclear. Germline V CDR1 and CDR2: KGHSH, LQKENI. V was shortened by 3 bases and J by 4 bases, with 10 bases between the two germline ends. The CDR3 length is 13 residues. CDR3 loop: CASSPPTRYEQYF. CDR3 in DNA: TGTGCCAGCTCACCTCCGACCCGTTACGAGCAGTACTTC.

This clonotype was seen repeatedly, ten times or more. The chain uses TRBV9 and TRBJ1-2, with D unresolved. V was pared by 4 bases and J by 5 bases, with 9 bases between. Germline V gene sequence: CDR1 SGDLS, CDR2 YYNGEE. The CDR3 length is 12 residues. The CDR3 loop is CASSQSQYGYTF. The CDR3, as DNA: TGTGCCAGCAGCCAAAGCCAGTATGGCTACACCTTC.

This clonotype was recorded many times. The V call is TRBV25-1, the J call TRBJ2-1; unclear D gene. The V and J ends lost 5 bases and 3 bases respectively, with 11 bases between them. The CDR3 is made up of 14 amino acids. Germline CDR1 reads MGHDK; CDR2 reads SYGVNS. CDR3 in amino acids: CASSSPGDYNEQFF. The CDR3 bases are TGTGCCAGCAGTAGCCCGGGCGACTACAATGAGCAGTTCTTC.

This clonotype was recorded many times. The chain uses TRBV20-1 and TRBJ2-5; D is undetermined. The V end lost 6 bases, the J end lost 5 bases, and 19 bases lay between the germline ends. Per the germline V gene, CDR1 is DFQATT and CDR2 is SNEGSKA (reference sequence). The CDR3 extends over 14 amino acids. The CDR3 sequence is CSAALILALETQYF. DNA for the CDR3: TGCAGTGCCGCACTGATATTGGCACTGGAGACCCAGTACTTC.

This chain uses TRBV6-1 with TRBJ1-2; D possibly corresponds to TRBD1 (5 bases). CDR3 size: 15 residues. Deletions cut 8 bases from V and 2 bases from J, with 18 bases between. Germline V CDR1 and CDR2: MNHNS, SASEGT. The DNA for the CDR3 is TGTGCCAGCGTTCAGGGAGGAAATCAAAACTATGGCTACACCTTC. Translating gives CASVQGGNQNYGYTF.

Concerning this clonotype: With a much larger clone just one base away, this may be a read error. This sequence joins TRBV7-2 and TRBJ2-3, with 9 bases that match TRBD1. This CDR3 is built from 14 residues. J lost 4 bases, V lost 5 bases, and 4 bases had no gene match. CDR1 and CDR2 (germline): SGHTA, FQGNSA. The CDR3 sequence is CASSQGQGPDTQYF. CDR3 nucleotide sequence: TGTGCCAGCAGCCAGGGACAGGGCCCAGATACGCAGTATTTT.

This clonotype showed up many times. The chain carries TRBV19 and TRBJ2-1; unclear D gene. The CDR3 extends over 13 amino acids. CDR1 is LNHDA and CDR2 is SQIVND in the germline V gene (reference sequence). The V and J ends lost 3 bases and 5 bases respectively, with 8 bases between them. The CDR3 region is CASSMGNNNEQFF. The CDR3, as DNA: TGTGCCAGTAGTATGGGGAATAACAATGAGCAGTTCTTC.

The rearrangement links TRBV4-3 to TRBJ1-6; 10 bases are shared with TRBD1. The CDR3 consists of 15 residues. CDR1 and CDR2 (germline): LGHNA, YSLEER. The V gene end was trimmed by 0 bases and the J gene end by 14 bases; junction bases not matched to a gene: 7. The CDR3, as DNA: TGCGCCAGCAGCCAAGAGACAGGGGGCGCGACAACCCTCCACTTT. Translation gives CASSQETGGATTLHF.

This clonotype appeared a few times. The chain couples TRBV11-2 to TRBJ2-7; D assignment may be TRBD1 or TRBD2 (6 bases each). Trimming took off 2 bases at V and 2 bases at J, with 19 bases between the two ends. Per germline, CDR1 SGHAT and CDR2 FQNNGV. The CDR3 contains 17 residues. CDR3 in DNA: TGTGCCAGCAGCTTATACCGTGAAGGGGGGCTCACCTACGAGCAGTACTTC. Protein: CASSLYREGGLTYEQYF.

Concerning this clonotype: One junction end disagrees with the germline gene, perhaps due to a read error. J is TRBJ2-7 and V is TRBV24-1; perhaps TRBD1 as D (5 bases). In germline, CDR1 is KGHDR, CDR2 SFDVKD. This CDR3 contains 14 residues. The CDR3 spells CASSEGVRVYEQYF. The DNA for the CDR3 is TGTGCCAGCAGTGAAGGGGTCAGGGTCTACGAGCAGTACTTC.

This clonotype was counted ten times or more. This CDR3 reads CASSKADKRYGYTF. The CDR3 coding sequence is TGTGCCAGTAGTAAAGCTGACAAGAGGTATGGCTACACCTTC. This chain joins TRBV19 and TRBJ1-2; no clear D. This CDR3 comprises 14 residues. Germline CDR1 is LNHDA and CDR2 is SQIVND (reference sequence). V dropped 4 bases and J dropped 5 bases, with 14 bases sitting between them.

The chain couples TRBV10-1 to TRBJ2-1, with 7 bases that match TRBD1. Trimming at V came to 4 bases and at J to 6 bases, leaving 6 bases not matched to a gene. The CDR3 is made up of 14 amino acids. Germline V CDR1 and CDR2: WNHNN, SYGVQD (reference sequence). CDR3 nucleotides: TGCGCCAGCAGTGGTCCAGGGGGAAGCAATGAGCAGTTCTTC. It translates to CASSGPGGSNEQFF.

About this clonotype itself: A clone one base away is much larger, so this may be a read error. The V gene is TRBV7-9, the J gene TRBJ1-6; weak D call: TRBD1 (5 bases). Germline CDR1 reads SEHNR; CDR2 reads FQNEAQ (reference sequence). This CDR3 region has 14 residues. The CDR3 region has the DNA TGTGCCAGCAGCAGTGACAGCTATAATTCACCCATCCACTTT. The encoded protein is CASSSDSYNSPIHF.

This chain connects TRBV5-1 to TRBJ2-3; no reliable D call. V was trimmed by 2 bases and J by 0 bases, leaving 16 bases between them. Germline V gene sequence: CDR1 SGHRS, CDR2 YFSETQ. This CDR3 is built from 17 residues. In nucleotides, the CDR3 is TGCGCCAGCAGCTTCTATCACGAACTTAGGAGCACAGATACGCAGTATTTT. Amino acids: CASSFYHELRSTDTQYF.

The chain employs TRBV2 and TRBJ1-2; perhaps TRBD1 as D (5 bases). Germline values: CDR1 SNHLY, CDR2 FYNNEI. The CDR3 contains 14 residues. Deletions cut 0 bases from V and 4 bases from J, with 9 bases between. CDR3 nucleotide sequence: TGTGCCAGCAGTGAAGCTACGCAGGGCTATGGCTACACCTTC. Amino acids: CASSEATQGYGYTF. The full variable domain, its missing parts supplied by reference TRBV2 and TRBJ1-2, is EPEVTQTPSHQVTQMGQEVILRCVPISNHLYFYWYRQILGQKVEFLVSFYNNEISEKSEIFDDQFSVERPDGSNFTLKIRSTKLEDSAMYFCASSEATQGYGYTFGSGTRLTVV.

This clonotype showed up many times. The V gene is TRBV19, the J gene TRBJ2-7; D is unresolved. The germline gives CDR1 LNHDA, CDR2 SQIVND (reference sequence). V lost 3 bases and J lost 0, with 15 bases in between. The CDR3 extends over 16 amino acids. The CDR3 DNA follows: TGTGCCAGTAGTATGGAAGGGTTCGCTACCTCCTACGAGCAGTACTTC. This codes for CASSMEGFATSYEQYF.